The T cell receptor beta chain described here comes from a study of STAT3 mutations in large granular lymphocyte leukemia. The study, taken as a whole, reports: Every T-cell large granular lymphocyte leukemia patient had at least one immunodominant TCR beta clonotype.

Germline loops: CDR1 SGHAT, CDR2 FQNNGV. The germline V and J ends were trimmed by 10 bases and 3 bases, with 15 bases remaining between them. The CDR3 has 14 residues. Notes on this clone: The antigen is unknown.

The method was immunoSEQ multiplex PCR; TCRdb's version includes in-frame clones alone and lacks a portion of them. The profile shows 35,000 to 50,000 clones, 80% to 90% of them singletons. The sample was PBMCs. The chain employs TRBV11-2 and TRBJ2-2, with D tentatively TRBD1 (6 bases). The clonotype originates from a human donor with T large granular lymphocyte leukemia. Some clones in this sample may be carry-over from other donors' samples. CDR3 sequence (DNA): TGTGCCACCACTACAGGGTACGACACCGGGGAGCTGTTTTTT. Its translation: CATTTGYDTGELFF. The variable domain in full, completed from reference TRBV11-2 and TRBJ2-2, reads EAGVAQSPRYKIIEKRQSVAFWCNPISGHATLYWYQQILGQGPKLLIQFQNNGVVDDSQLPKDRFSAERLKGVDSTLKIQPAKLEDSAVYLCATTTGYDTGELFFGEGSRLTVL.